The present T cell receptor beta chain was sequenced within a study of cytomegalovirus exposure and HLA in healthy donors. Germline V lookup: CDR1 LGHNA, CDR2 YNFKEQ. The CDR3 runs to 17 residues. V dropped 5 bases and J dropped 2; count of bases not matched to a gene: 15. PCR used 60 Vbeta primers and 13 Jbeta primers. TCRdb's copy holds only in-frame clones and misses some; the assay was immunoSEQ multiplex PCR. Among some 140,000 clones listed, 60% to 80% were seen once. The sequencing sample was made of PBMCs. The origin of this receptor is a man aged 30 to 45 in good health and CMV-seropositive. This sequence joins TRBV4-2 and TRBJ2-7; 7 nucleotides line up with TRBD2. CDR3 in amino acids: CASSAGEFRDYAYEQYF. CDR3 in DNA: TGTGCCAGCAGCGCCGGGGAGTTCCGGGACTATGCCTACGAGCAGTACTTC.